Detailed here is one T cell receptor (beta chain). The specificity of this receptor is unknown. Within one base of it there is no much larger clone, and no base qualities were kept. From the cysteine up to the phenylalanine, the CDR3 has a length of 13 residues. The entry retains the CDR3 DNA only, 39 bases that are in frame from base 1. The germline V gene encodes CDR1 MNHEY and CDR2 SVGAGI. CD8 naive samples were obtained by positive selection for CCR7 among CD45RO-negative cells, yielding a CD45RA+CCR7+ population from which TemRA cells were excluded. Donors were healthy HIV-negative adults with no recently reported acute infections or vaccinations. All donors were Caucasian adults living in Nashville, Tennessee, USA. Blood was obtained by leukapheresis, after which PBMCs were separated by Ficoll-Histopaque density gradient centrifugation and cryopreserved in liquid nitrogen vapor phase. Analytical flow cytometry was used to check the purity and quantity of every magnetically sorted T cell population. Each sorted fraction had its genomic DNA isolated and then quantified by UV absorbance on a Nanodrop 2000c.

These data originate in a study of shared clonotypes between healthy human individuals (TCRdb year 2020). With respect to the entire study: A few men and a couple of women, aged 18 to 49 years, made up the cohort. Leukapheresis yielded between about 0.8 and 8.9 billion PBMCs per donor. To increase sequencing depth and limit assay-specific biases, different laboratories used diverse techniques to prepare libraries and sequence TCR repertoires. To estimate repertoire size and how much clonotypes are shared between individuals, the study performed deep sequencing of blood TCR repertoires from 4 to 6 healthy adults. For each donor, CD4 naive and CD4 memory were each given three plates, CD8 naive was given two plates, and CD8 memory was given one plate. On the study overall, not on this receptor specifically: Because the study included only a small number of donors, the genetic and exposure-history diversity represented was limited. Clonotypes shared by all four sorted-subset donors showed higher generation probabilities than non-shared clonotypes. When a handful of donors were compared, the shared fraction of clonotypes was roughly 4.8% for naive CD4, 3.5% to 4% for naive CD8, 2% to 2.5% for memory CD4, and 0.35% to 0.4% for memory CD8. Incomplete sequencing was indicated by rarefaction of sorted-subset datasets, despite the large sequencing depth. Pairwise subsampling led to the expectation that sequencing depth would affect the degree of clonotype sharing among donors. Naive subsets generally had larger estimated clonotype richness than memory subsets. Sampling was restricted to blood, and TCR repertoires in tissue are likely to differ from TCR repertoires in blood.

TCR CDR3 regions were amplified from genomic DNA by multiplex PCR using the deep immunoSEQ assay. Genomic DNA extracted from each cell subset was distributed evenly over all wells of several immunoSEQ 96-well plates, and each plate served as one replicate. For sorted subsets, 200 to 250 ng of genomic DNA, equivalent to roughly 33,000 T cell genomes, went into each replicate PCR. Purified libraries were measured with a Qubit 3.0 fluorometer, size-checked on a Bioanalyzer 2100, and measured again with the KAPA Library Quantification kit. A separate single-read 150-cycle Illumina NextSeq 550 flow cell was used to sequence each immunoSEQ 96-well plate. In the original analysis: The immunoSEQ output contained only junctional sequences without quality scores, so filtering could not match that applied to full-length reads. Sequences were annotated with PyIR, a Python wrapper for IgBLAST v1.9, using IMGT germline references to assign V/J genes and CDR3. Reads were removed for weak V/J assignments (E-value above 1e-6), missing CDR3, stop codons, out-of-frame junctions, or ambiguous translated residues. V3J clonotypes were defined as sequences sharing an identical inferred V gene, J gene, and CDR3 amino acid sequence. To compute the percentage overlap between repertoires, the number of shared unique clonotypes was divided by the size of the smaller repertoire. RTK rarefaction, the Chao1 estimator, and Recon v2.1 estimates of unobserved clonotypes were used to assess repertoire richness. Generation probabilities for all TCRbeta clonotypes obtained by the gDNA method from a few donors were computed using OLGA. Sourced from immuneACCESS, this table was stored by TCRdb with only in-frame sequences that have V and J called. A share of the clones is absent; for the studies checked, an unresolved V gene accounts for under half, and the remainder has no known explanation. The D gene and trimming were derived from the DNA, and the V and J assignments and clone size from that table. The sample has a few million clones on record, roughly 95% of them singletons. Under 2% of the sample rests with the top ten.

The TCR was taken from a young man in good health. Some clones in this sample may be carry-over from other donors' samples. Sequences were obtained from naive CD8+ T cells from PBMCs. The cell subset or site label of this sample denotes: CD45RA+CCR7+. The rearranged chain carries TRBV6-5 and TRBJ2-5; the D gene is not confidently resolved. TRBJ2-7 matches the DNA end more closely, so the J call is doubtful. In nucleotides, the sequence is TGTGCCAGCAGTTACTCTTCGCGCTACGAGCAGTACTTC. Translation gives CASSYSSRYEQYF.